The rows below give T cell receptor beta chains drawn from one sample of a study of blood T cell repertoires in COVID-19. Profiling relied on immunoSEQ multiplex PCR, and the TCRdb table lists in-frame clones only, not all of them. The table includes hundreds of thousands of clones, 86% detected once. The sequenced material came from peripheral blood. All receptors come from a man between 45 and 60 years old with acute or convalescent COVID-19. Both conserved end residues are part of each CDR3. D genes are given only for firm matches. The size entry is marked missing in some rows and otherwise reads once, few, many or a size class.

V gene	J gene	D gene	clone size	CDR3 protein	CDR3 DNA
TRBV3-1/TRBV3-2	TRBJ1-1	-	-	CASSQGYPGTEAFF	TGTGCCAGCAGCCAAGGGTACCCAGGCACTGAAGCTTTCTTT
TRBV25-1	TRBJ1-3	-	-	CASSVGFSGNTIYF	TGTGCCAGCAGTGTTGGCTTCTCTGGAAACACCATATATTTT
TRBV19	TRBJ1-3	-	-	CASSTRGFSGNTIYF	TGTGCCAGTAGTACGCGGGGATTCTCTGGAAACACCATATATTTT
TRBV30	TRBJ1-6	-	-	CAWSVWQGRDSPLHF	TGTGCCTGGAGTGTATGGCAGGGGCGGGATTCACCCCTCCACTTT
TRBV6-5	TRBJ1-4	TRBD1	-	CASSYLDRGPLEKLFF	TGTGCCAGCAGTTACCTCGACAGGGGGCCTCTTGAAAAACTGTTTTTT
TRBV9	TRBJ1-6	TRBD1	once	CASSGRQGANSPLHF	TGTGCCAGCAGCGGACGGCAGGGGGCGAATTCACCCCTCCACTTT
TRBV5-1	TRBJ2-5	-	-	CASSLTGGEETQYF	TGCGCCAGCAGCTTGACAGGTGGCGAAGAGACCCAGTACTTC
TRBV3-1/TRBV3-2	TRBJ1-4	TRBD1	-	CASSQSPRTGGNEKLFF	TGTGCCAGCAGCCAGAGCCCTCGCACAGGGGGCAATGAAAAACTGTTTTTT
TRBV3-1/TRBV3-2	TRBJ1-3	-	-	CASSQAYVAVSGNTIYF	TGTGCCAGCAGCCAGGCATACGTCGCAGTCTCTGGAAACACCATATATTTT
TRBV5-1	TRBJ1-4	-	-	CASSLAQGRTNEKLFF	TGCGCCAGCAGCTTGGCCCAGGGGAGAACTAATGAAAAACTGTTTTTT
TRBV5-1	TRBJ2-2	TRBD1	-	CASTRDREDEHSEAGELFF	TGCGCCAGCACTCGGGACAGGGAGGATGAACATAGTGAAGCCGGGGAGCTGTTTTTT
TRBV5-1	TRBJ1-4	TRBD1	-	CASSPTGQEAANEKLFF	TGCGCCAGCAGCCCGACGGGACAGGAGGCAGCTAATGAAAAACTGTTTTTT
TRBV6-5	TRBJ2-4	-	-	CASRGGQGNKNIQYF	TGTGCCAGCAGGGGTGGGCAGGGCAACAAAAACATTCAGTACTTC
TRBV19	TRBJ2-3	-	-	CASSIWGGSSTDTQYF	TGTGCCAGTAGTATTTGGGGGGGCTCTAGCACAGATACGCAGTATTTT
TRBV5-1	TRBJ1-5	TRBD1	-	CASSLGPTGGEQPQHF	TGCGCCAGCAGCTTGGGACCAACAGGGGGCGAGCAGCCCCAGCATTTT
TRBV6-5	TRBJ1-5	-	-	CASSNQGIQPQHF	TGTGCCAGCAGCAACCAGGGGATTCAGCCCCAGCATTTT
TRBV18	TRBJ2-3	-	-	CASSLGPDTQYF	TGTGCCAGCTCACTGGGGCCAGATACGCAGTATTTT
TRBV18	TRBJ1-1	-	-	CASSSLVRRGMNTEAFF	TGTGCCAGCTCCTCACTAGTCCGGAGGGGCATGAACACTGAAGCTTTCTTT
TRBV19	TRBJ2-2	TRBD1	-	CASMGYGTGVLAGELFF	TGTGCCAGTATGGGGTACGGGACAGGGGTATTGGCCGGGGAGCTGTTTTTT
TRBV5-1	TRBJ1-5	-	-	CASSLGQDNQPQHF	TGCGCCAGCAGCTTGGGGCAGGATAATCAGCCCCAGCATTTT
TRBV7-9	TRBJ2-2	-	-	CASSLEIAGELFF	TGTGCCAGCAGCTTGGAGATCGCCGGGGAGCTGTTTTTT
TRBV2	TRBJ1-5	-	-	CASRESGDQPQHF	TGTGCCAGCAGGGAATCAGGGGATCAGCCCCAGCATTTT
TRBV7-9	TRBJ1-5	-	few	CASSGQSNQPQHF	TGTGCCAGCAGCGGTCAGAGCAATCAGCCCCAGCATTTT
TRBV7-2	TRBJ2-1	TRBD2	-	CASSLGSGGARSYNEQFF	TGTGCCAGCAGCTTAGGGAGCGGGGGGGCCAGGTCCTACAATGAGCAGTTCTTC
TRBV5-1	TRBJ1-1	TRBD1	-	CASSFNRGRNTEAFF	TGCGCCAGCAGCTTCAACAGGGGGCGTAACACTGAAGCTTTCTTT
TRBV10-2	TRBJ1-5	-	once	CASSETGNQPQHF	TGCGCCAGCAGTGAGACAGGCAATCAGCCCCAGCATTTT
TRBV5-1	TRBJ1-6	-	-	CASSLASGTYNSPLHF	TGCGCCAGCAGCTTGGCCTCAGGGACTTATAATTCACCCCTCCACTTT
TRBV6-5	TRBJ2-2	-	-	CATSRGGGSTGELFF	TGTGCCACGTCGCGGGGAGGGGGTAGCACCGGGGAGCTGTTTTTT
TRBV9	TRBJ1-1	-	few	CASSKSDSLNTEAFF	TGTGCCAGCAGCAAATCGGACAGTCTGAACACTGAAGCTTTCTTT
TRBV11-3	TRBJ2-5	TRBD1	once	CASSLGQGPSQETQYF	TGTGCCAGCAGCCTCGGACAGGGGCCCTCGCAAGAGACCCAGTACTTC
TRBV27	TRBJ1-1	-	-	CASSLWGGGGFWAFF	TGTGCCAGCAGCCTATGGGGAGGTGGGGGTTTTTGGGCTTTCTTT
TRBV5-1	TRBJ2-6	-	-	CASSLGGDGANVLTF	TGCGCCAGCAGCCTTGGGGGCGATGGGGCCAACGTCCTGACTTTC
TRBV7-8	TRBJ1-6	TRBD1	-	CASSQNRGRRPLHF	TGTGCCAGCAGCCAAAACAGGGGGCGCAGACCCCTCCACTTT
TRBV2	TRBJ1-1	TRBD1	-	CASSPSGGLGTEAFF	TGTGCCAGCAGTCCCTCAGGGGGGCTGGGCACTGAAGCTTTCTTT
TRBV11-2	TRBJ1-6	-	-	CASSLVTTNSPLHF	TGTGCCAGCAGCTTAGTTACGACAAATTCACCCCTCCACTTT
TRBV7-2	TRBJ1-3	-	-	CASSLVAKSSGNTIYF	TGTGCCAGCAGCTTAGTTGCCAAGAGCTCTGGAAACACCATATATTTT
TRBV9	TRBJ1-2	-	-	CASSGNPDRNNYGYTF	TGTGCCAGCAGCGGGAACCCGGACAGAAATAACTATGGCTACACCTTC
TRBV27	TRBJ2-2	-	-	CASSWAHSNTGELFF	TGTGCCAGCAGTTGGGCCCACTCGAACACCGGGGAGCTGTTTTTT
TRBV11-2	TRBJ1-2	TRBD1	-	CASSKQGGRNYGYTF	TGTGCCAGCAGTAAACAGGGGGGGAGGAACTATGGCTACACCTTC
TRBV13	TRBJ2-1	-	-	CASSSPRDNEQFF	TGTGCCAGCAGCTCGCCCCGGGATAATGAGCAGTTCTTC
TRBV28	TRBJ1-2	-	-	CASSLSYGYTF	TGTGCCAGCAGTTTGAGCTATGGCTACACCTTC
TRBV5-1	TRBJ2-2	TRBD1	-	CASSLAPQTGANTGELFF	TGCGCCAGCAGCTTGGCCCCCCAGACAGGGGCGAACACCGGGGAGCTGTTTTTT
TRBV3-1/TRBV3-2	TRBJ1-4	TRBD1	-	CASSPYRGFGEKLFF	TGTGCCAGCAGCCCTTACAGGGGGTTTGGTGAAAAACTGTTTTTT
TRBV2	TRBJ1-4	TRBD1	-	CAGTRGRDEKLFF	TGTGCCGGCACCAGGGGGCGTGATGAAAAACTGTTTTTT
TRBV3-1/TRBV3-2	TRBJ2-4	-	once	CASSQGDRRDKNIQYF	TGTGCCAGCAGCCAGGGGGACCGGCGGGACAAAAACATTCAGTACTTC
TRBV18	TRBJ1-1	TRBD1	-	CASSPPRTGGARTEAFF	TGTGCCAGCTCACCACCGAGGACAGGGGGCGCACGGACTGAAGCTTTCTTT
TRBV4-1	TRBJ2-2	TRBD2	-	CASSQGLAGPNTGELFF	TGCGCCAGCAGCCAAGGGCTAGCGGGACCGAACACCGGGGAGCTGTTTTTT
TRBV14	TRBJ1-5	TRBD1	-	CASSQTGGGNQPQHF	TGTGCCAGCAGCCAAACAGGGGGCGGCAATCAGCCCCAGCATTTT
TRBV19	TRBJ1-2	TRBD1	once	CASTDRGREGYTF	TGTGCCAGTACGGACAGGGGGCGGGAAGGCTACACCTTC
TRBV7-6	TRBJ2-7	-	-	CASSFLSGEQYF	TGTGCCAGCAGCTTCCTCTCGGGCGAGCAGTACTTC
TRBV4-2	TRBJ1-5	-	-	CASSQDRGSNQPQHF	TGTGCCAGCAGCCAAGACAGGGGTAGCAATCAGCCCCAGCATTTT
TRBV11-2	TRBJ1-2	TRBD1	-	CASSSRTGGNYGYTF	TGTGCCAGCAGCTCTCGGACAGGGGGGAACTATGGCTACACCTTC